Below are 10 T cell receptor beta chains sequenced from a single sample in a study of T cell responses to AZD1222 COVID-19 vaccine. Sequenced by immunoSEQ multiplex PCR; TCRdb stores in-frame clones only, minus some. The sample gives 120,000 or so clones, 85% to 90% of which show up once; 6.5% to 7.5% is in the top ten. Sequenced material: peripheral blood, taken 28 days after the second AZD1222 dose. The receptor set was obtained from an adult who received the AZD1222 COVID-19 vaccine.

The chain joins TRBV11-2 to TRBJ2-5; TRBD2 might be the D (6 bases). The germline CDR1 and CDR2 sequences are SGHAT and FQNNGV. Deletions cut 1 base from V and 3 bases from J, with 12 bases between. CDR3 length: 15 amino acids. CDR3 sequence: CASSLGWGVEETQYF. CDR3 DNA: TGTGCCAGCAGCTTAGGGTGGGGGGTGGAAGAGACCCAGTACTTC.

The rearrangement joins TRBV4-3 to TRBJ2-1; 11 nucleotides align to TRBD2. Trimming removed 1 base from V and 5 bases from J; junction bases left unmatched: 4. CDR3 length: 16 residues. CDR1 LGHNA and CDR2 YSLEER come from the germline V gene. CDR3 DNA: TGCGCCAGCAGCCAAGGACGACTAGCGGGAAACAATGAGCAGTTCTTC. Protein product: CASSQGRLAGNNEQFF.

The V call is TRBV6-5, the J call TRBJ2-5; perhaps TRBD2 as D (6 bases). The CDR3 covers 16 residues. Germline V lookup: CDR1 MNHEY, CDR2 SVGAGI. The V end was cut by 2 bases, the J end by 1 base, with 14 bases between. The CDR3 region is CASSYAHGTSQETQYF. As DNA, the CDR3 is TGTGCCAGCAGTTACGCCCACGGGACTTCCCAAGAGACCCAGTACTTC.

The chain joins TRBV5-4 to TRBJ2-6, with a tentative D call TRBD1 (6 bases). Trimming shortened V by 0 bases and J by 2 bases, and 9 bases separated the two germline ends. CDR3 length equals 16 residues. Germline-derived CDR1 and CDR2 are SGHNT and YYREEE (reference sequence). The CDR3 nucleotides read TGTGCCAGCAGCTTGGTCAGGGGAACTGGGGCCAACGTCCTGACTTTC. Translating gives CASSLVRGTGANVLTF.

The V and J genes are TRBV4-1 and TRBJ2-2; D gene unclear. The germline CDR1 and CDR2 sequences are MGHRA and YSYEKL. With 5 bases removed from V and 5 bases from J, the gap between germline ends came to 9 bases. CDR3 length: 13 amino acids. The CDR3 DNA follows: TGCGCCAGCAGCGACGCGCGGACCGGGGAGCTGTTTTTT. Its protein is CASSDARTGELFF.

CDR3 nucleotides: TGTGCCAGCAGTGAATTGGGGGGGGGCTCTCAGCCCCAGCATTTT. Amino acid sequence: CASSELGGGSQPQHF. The chain employs TRBV6-1 and TRBJ1-5, with D maybe TRBD1 (6 bases). Germline CDR1 and CDR2: MNHNS and SASEGT. Between the trimmed V and J ends, which lost 2 bases and 6 bases, there was a span of 14 bases. The CDR3 totals 15 residues.

The chain combines TRBV10-2 with TRBJ2-5; possible D gene TRBD2, 6 bases. CDR1 and CDR2 from the germline V gene are WSHSY and SAAADI. Trimming cost V 4 bases and J 3 bases, with 12 bases left between them. This CDR3 spans 14 amino acids. CDR3 DNA sequence: TGCGCCAGCAGTGTGAGTAGCGGAGAAGAGACCCAGTACTTC. This codes for CASSVSSGEETQYF.

This chain links TRBV29-1 with TRBJ1-1; 10 bases are a match to TRBD1. Germline CDR1 reads SQVTM; CDR2 reads ANQGSEA. This CDR3 has 13 residues. J gave up 4 bases and V 7 bases, and 6 bases lay outside the gene matches. The CDR3 nucleotides read TGCAGCGCGAGACAGGGGGCTGGCACTGAAGCTTTCTTT. Translated: CSARQGAGTEAFF.

This chain connects TRBV28 to TRBJ2-2; no clear D gene. The V end was cut by 6 bases, the J end by 6 bases, with 11 bases between. CDR1 is MDHEN, CDR2 SYDVKM, per germline. This CDR3 spans 13 amino acids. The DNA for the CDR3 is TGTGCCAGCAGCGAGGAGAATCCCGGGGAGCTGTTTTTT. This codes for CASSEENPGELFF. Full variable domain (rest looked up from reference TRBV28 and TRBJ2-2): DVKVTQSSRYLVKRTGEKVFLECVQDMDHENMFWYRQDPGLGLRLIYFSYDVKMKEKGDIPEGYSVSREKKERFSLILESASTNQTSMYLCASSEENPGELFFGEGSRLTVL.

The chain carries TRBV7-2 and TRBJ2-3; TRBD1 might be the D (6 bases). In germline, CDR1 is SGHTA, CDR2 FQGNSA. This CDR3 comprises 13 residues. Between the trimmed V and J ends, which lost 3 bases and 4 bases, there was a span of 8 bases. The CDR3 coding sequence is TGTGCCAGCAGCTTTTACAGGGCAGATACGCAGTATTTT. The encoded protein is CASSFYRADTQYF.